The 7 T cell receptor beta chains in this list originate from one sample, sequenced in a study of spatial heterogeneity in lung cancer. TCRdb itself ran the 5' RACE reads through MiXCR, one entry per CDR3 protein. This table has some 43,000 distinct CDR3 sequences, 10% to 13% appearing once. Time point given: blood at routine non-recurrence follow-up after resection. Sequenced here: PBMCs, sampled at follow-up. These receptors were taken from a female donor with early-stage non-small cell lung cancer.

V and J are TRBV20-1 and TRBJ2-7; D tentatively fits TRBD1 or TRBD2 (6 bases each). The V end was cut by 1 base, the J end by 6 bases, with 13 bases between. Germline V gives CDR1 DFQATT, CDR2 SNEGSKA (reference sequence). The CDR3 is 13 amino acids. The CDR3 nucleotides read TGCAGTGCTAGAGGGGAGGTGGGGGCCGAGCAGTACTTC. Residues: CSARGEVGAEQYF.

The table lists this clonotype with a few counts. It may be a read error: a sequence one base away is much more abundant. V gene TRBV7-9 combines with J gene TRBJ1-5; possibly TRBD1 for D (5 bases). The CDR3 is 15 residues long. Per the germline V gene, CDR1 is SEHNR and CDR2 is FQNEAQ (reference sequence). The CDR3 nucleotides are TGTGTCAGCAGCTTAGAGGGGAATAGCAATCAGCCCCAGCATTTT. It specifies CVSSLEGNSNQPQHF.

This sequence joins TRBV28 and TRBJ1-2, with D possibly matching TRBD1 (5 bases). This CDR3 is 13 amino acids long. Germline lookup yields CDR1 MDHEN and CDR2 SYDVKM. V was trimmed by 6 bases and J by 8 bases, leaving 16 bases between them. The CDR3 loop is CASRVGQGQGYTF. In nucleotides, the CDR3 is TGTGCCAGCAGGGTGGGGCAGGGCCAAGGCTACACCTTC.

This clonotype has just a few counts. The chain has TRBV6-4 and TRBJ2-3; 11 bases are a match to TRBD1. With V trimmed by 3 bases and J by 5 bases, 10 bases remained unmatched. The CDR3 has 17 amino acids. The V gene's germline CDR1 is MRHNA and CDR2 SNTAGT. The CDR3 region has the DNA TGTGCCAGCAGTGAATCGGGCCGGACAGGGGGCCGAGATACGCAGTATTTT. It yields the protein CASSESGRTGGRDTQYF.

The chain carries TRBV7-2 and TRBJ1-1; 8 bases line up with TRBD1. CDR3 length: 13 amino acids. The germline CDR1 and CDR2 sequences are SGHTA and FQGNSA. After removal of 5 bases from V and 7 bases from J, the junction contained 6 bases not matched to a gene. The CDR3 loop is CASSPRTGYEAFF. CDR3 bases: TGTGCCAGCAGCCCCCGGACAGGGTATGAAGCTTTCTTT. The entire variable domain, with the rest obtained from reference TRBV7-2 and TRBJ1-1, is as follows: GAGVSQSPSNKVTEKGKDVELRCDPISGHTALYWYRQSLGQGLEFLIYFQGNSAPDKSGLPSDRFSAERTGGSVSTLTIQRTQQEDSAVYLCASSPRTGYEAFFGQGTRLTVV.

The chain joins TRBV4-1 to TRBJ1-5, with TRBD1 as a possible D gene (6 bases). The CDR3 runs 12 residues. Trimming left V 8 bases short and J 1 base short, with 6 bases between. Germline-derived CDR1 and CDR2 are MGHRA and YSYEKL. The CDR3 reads CASGQSNQPQHF. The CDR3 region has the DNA TGCGCCAGCGGACAGAGCAATCAGCCCCAGCATTTT.

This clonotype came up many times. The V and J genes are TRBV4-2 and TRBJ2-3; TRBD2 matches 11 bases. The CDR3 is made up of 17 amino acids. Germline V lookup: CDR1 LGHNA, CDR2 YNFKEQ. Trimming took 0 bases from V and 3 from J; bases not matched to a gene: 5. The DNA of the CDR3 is TGTGCCAGCAGCCAAGACCCGACTAGCGGGGCTACAGATACGCAGTATTTT. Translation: CASSQDPTSGATDTQYF.